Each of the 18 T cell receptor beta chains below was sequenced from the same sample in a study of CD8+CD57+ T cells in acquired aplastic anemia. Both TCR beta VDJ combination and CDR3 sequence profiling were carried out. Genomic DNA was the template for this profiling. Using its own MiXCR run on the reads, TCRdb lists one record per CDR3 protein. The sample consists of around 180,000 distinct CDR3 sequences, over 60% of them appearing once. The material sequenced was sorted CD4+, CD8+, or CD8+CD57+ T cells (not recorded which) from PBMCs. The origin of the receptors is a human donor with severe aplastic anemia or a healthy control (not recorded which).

The CDR3 reads CASSQARAGMNEQYF. The CDR3 DNA reads as TGCGCCAGCAGCCAAGCTCGGGCAGGGATGAACGAGCAGTACTTC. The V call is TRBV4-3, the J call TRBJ2-7; the D gene is possibly TRBD1 (5 bases). The V end was cut by 1 base, the J end by 5 bases, with 15 bases between. This CDR3 has 15 residues. CDR1 is LGHNA and CDR2 is YSLEER in the germline V gene.

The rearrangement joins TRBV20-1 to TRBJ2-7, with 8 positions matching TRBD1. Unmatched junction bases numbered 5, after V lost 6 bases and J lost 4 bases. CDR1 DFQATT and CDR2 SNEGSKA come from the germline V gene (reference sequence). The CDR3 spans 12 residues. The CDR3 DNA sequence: TGCAGTGCAGTGGGACAGGTGTACGAGCAGTACTTC. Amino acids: CSAVGQVYEQYF.

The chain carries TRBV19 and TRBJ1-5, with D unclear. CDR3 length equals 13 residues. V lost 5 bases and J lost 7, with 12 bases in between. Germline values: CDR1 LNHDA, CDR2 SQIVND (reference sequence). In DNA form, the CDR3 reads TGTGCCAGTAGTGAAGGGTATGGCCAGCCCCAGCATTTT. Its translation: CASSEGYGQPQHF.

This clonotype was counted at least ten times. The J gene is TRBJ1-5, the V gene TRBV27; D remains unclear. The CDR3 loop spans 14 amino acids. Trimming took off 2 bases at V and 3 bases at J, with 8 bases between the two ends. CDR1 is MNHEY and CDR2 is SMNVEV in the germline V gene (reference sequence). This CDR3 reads CASSLHASNQPQHF. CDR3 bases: TGTGCCAGCAGTTTACACGCCTCCAATCAGCCCCAGCATTTT.

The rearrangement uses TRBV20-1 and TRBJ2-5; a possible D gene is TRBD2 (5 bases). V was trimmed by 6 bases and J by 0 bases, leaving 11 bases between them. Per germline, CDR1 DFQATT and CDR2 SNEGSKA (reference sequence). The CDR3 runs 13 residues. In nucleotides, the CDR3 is TGCAGTGCGGTCACGGGGTACCAAGAGACCCAGTACTTC. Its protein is CSAVTGYQETQYF.

The DNA of the CDR3 is TGTGCCAGCAGTTTGGCGGGGGCATACAATGAGCAGTTCTTC. This gives the protein CASSLAGAYNEQFF. V usage is TRBV27 and J usage is TRBJ2-1; a weak D match, TRBD2 (7 bases). The length of the CDR3 is 14 residues. From germline, CDR1 is MNHEY and CDR2 SMNVEV (reference sequence). Trimming took 3 bases from V and 4 from J, leaving 10 bases between them.

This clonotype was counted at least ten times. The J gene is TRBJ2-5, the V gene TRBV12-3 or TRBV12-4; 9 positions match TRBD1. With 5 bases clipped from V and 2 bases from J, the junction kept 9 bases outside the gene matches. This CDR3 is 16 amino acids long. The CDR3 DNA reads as TGTGCCAGCAGTCAAACGGACAGGGGTTCGCAAGAGACCCAGTACTTC. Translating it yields CASSQTDRGSQETQYF.

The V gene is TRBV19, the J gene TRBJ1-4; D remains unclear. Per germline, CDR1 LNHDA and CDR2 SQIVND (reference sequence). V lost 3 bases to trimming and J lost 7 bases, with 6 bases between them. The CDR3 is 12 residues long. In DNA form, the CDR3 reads TGTGCCAGTAGTATTTCGAGTGAAAAACTGTTTTTT. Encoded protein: CASSISSEKLFF.

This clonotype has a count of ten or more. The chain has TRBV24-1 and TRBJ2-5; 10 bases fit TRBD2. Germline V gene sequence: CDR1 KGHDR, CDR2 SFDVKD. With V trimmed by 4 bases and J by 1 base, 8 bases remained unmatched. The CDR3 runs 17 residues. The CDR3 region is CATSDPRTSGSQETQYF. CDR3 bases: TGTGCCACCAGTGACCCTAGGACTAGCGGTTCCCAAGAGACCCAGTACTTC.

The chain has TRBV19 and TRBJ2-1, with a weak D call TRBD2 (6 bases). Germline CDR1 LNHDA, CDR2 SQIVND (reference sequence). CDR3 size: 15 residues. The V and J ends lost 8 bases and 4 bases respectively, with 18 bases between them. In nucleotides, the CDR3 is TGTGCCAGTTCTTTTCGCGGGATGCTATACAATGAGCAGTTCTTC. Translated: CASSFRGMLYNEQFF.

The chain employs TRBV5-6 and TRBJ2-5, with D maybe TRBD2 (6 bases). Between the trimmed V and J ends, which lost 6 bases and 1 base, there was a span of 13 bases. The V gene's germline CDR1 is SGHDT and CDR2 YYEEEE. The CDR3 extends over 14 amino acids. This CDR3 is CASTPGTPQETQYF. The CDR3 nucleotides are TGTGCCAGCACCCCAGGGACTCCCCAAGAGACCCAGTACTTC.

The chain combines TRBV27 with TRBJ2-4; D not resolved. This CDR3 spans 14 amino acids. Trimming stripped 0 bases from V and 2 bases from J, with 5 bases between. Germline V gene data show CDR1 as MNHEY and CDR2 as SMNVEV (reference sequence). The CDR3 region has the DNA TGTGCCAGCAGTTTATCCCGGTCCAAAAACATTCAGTACTTC. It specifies CASSLSRSKNIQYF.

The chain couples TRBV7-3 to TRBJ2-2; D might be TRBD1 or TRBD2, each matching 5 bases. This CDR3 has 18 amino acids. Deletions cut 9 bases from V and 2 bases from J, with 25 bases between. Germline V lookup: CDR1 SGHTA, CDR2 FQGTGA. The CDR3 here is CASSRSAGTLVNTGELFF. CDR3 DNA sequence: TGTGCCAGTAGTCGTTCCGCCGGGACCCTCGTTAACACCGGGGAGCTGTTTTTT.

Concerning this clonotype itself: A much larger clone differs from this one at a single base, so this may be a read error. The CDR3 DNA reads TGCGCCAGCAGCCAAGGTCGGCAGGGCTATGGCTACACCTTC. It is translated as CASSQGRQGYGYTF. This chain connects TRBV4-3 to TRBJ1-2; D is perhaps TRBD1 (5 bases). V was pared by 1 base and J by 4 bases, with 10 bases between. Germline V gene lookup returns CDR1 LGHNA and CDR2 YSLEER. This CDR3 region has 14 residues.

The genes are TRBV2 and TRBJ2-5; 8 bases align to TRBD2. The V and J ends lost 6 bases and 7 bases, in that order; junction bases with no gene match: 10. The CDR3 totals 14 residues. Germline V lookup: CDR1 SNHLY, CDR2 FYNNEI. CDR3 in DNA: TGTGCCAGCAGACCAGGACTAGCCGCTGTGACCCAGTACTTC. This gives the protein CASRPGLAAVTQYF.

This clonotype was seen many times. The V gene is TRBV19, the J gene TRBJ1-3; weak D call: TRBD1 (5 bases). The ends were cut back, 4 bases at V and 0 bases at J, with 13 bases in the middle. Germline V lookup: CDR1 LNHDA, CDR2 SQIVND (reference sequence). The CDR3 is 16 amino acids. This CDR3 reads CASSNRDVYSGNTIYF. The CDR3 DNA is TGTGCCAGTAGTAACCGGGACGTTTACTCTGGAAACACCATATATTTT.

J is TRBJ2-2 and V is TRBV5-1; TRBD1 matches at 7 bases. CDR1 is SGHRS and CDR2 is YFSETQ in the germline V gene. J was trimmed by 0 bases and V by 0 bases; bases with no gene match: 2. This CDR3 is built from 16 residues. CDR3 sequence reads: CASSLGQGANTGELFF. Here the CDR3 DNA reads TGCGCCAGCAGCTTGGGACAGGGAGCGAACACCGGGGAGCTGTTTTTT.

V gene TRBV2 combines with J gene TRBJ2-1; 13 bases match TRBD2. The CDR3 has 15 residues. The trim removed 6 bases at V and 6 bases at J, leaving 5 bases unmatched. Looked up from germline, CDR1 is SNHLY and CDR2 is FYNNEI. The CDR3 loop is CASRPGLAGINEQFF. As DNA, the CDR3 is TGTGCCAGCAGGCCGGGACTAGCGGGAATCAATGAGCAGTTCTTC.